Listed below are T cell receptor beta chains from one sample, sequenced in a study of cytomegalovirus exposure and HLA in healthy donors. TCRdb's table, derived via immunoSEQ multiplex PCR, lists solely in-frame clones and lacks some. Of roughly 280,000 clones listed, under 80% are singletons. The sequencing sample was made of PBMCs. The receptor source for this set is a female donor in good health and CMV-seronegative. Both conserved end residues are part of each CDR3. A D gene is named only where the DNA matches it firmly. Size is stated for part of the rows, as once, few or many counts, or as a class when the clone is expanded.

D,size,J,V,DNA,CDR3
TRBD2,NA,TRBJ2-1,TRBV13,TGTGCCAGCAGCTTAGGCGGCAGCGGGACCACCTACAATGAGCAGTTCTTC,CASSLGGSGTTYNEQFF
NA,NA,TRBJ2-1,TRBV9,TGTGCCAGCAGCCCCCAGGCTACGGCCTACAATGAGCAGTTCTTC,CASSPQATAYNEQFF
NA,few,TRBJ1-3,TRBV6-1,TGTGCCAGCATAGTCGGAAACACCATATATTTT,CASIVGNTIYF
NA,NA,TRBJ2-1,TRBV5-8,TGTGCCAGCAGCCGCACTCTAAACTCCTACAATGAGCAGTTCTTC,CASSRTLNSYNEQFF
NA,NA,TRBJ2-7,TRBV6-5,TGTGCCAGCACCAGAACAGGGGGGGGTTCCTACGAGCAGTACTTC,CASTRTGGGSYEQYF
TRBD2,NA,TRBJ2-3,TRBV18,TGTGCCAGCTCACCACCGAGCGGGAGGGTAGATACGCAGTATTTT,CASSPPSGRVDTQYF
NA,NA,TRBJ2-2,TRBV2,TGTGCCAGCAGTGAAGACAGGTACACCGGGGAGCTGTTTTTT,CASSEDRYTGELFF
TRBD2,NA,TRBJ2-1,TRBV28,TGTGCCAGCAGTTCAAGGGTAGCGGGAGAGCACAATGAGCAGTTCTTC,CASSSRVAGEHNEQFF
NA,few,TRBJ1-1,TRBV4-1,TGCGCCAGCAGCCAATGGCAGGGGCTAGGCACTGAAGCTTTCTTT,CASSQWQGLGTEAFF
NA,NA,TRBJ1-5,TRBV28,TGTGCCAGCAGCTACGGGACGCTGGACAGCCCCCGGCAGCCCCAGCATTTT,CASSYGTLDSPRQPQHF
NA,NA,TRBJ2-1,TRBV11-2,TGTGCCACCTCGCCCCCGGGACTTACTACCGAGCAGTTCTTC,CATSPPGLTTEQFF
NA,NA,TRBJ1-4,TRBV5-8,TGTGCCAGCAGCTTGGCAGGAAAACTGTTTTTT,CASSLAGKLFF
NA,NA,TRBJ1-2,TRBV14,TGTGCCAGCAGCCAAGGGTGGAGGAACTATGGCTACACCTTC,CASSQGWRNYGYTF
TRBD2,NA,TRBJ2-5,TRBV7-9,TGTGCCAGCAGCCCACGGGCCGGGACTAGCGCAAGCGCCCAGTACTTC,CASSPRAGTSASAQYF
TRBD1,NA,TRBJ2-3,TRBV11-3,TGTGCCAGCAGCTTAGGGGACAGGGTCTATGATACGCAGTATTTT,CASSLGDRVYDTQYF
TRBD2,NA,TRBJ2-3,TRBV27,TGTGCCAGCAGTTTATCTAGCGGGGGGGATACGCAGTATTTT,CASSLSSGGDTQYF
NA,once,TRBJ2-7,TRBV18,TGTGCCAGCTCACCGTACACAGGGTTCGAGCAGTACTTC,CASSPYTGFEQYF
NA,NA,TRBJ1-2,TRBV30,TGTGCCTGGGGAGGGACCGGTGGCTACACCTTC,CAWGGTGGYTF
NA,NA,TRBJ1-2,TRBV25-1,TGTGCCAGCAGGGGTAATACAGGTTATGGCTACACCTTC,CASRGNTGYGYTF
NA,NA,TRBJ2-3,TRBV13,TGTGCCAGCAGACCGTTCGGTAGCACAGATACGCAGTATTTT,CASRPFGSTDTQYF
TRBD2,NA,TRBJ2-3,TRBV19,TGTGCCAGTAACGGGCTAGCGGGAGAAACAGATACGCAGTATTTT,CASNGLAGETDTQYF
TRBD2,NA,TRBJ2-3,TRBV14,TGTGCCAGCAGCCCTATGACTAGCGGGAGGCTCACAGATACGCAGTATTTT,CASSPMTSGRLTDTQYF
TRBD1,NA,TRBJ2-7,TRBV10-3,TGTGCCATCAGAGAAGGGACAGGGAGGGATGTGGAGCAGTACTTC,CAIREGTGRDVEQYF
TRBD2,NA,TRBJ2-7,TRBV5-1,TGCGCCAGCAGCTGGACTAGCGGGACCTACGAGCAGTACTTC,CASSWTSGTYEQYF
TRBD2,NA,TRBJ2-1,TRBV27,TGTGCCAGCAGTAGACTAGCGGGCCACTACAATGAGCAGTTCTTC,CASSRLAGHYNEQFF
NA,NA,TRBJ2-2,TRBV19,TGTGCCAGTAGTATACAGGAAAACACCGGGGAGCTGTTTTTT,CASSIQENTGELFF
TRBD2,NA,TRBJ2-7,TRBV6-5,TGTGCCAGCAGTTATTTGGCTAGCGGGAGCTCCTACGAGCAGTACTTC,CASSYLASGSSYEQYF
TRBD2,NA,TRBJ2-3,TRBV14,TGTGCCAGCAGCCAAGATTCAGCGAGCGGGAGGTTGAGAGATACGCAGTATTTT,CASSQDSASGRLRDTQYF
NA,NA,TRBJ2-5,TRBV30,TGTGCCTGGAGTGGACAGAAGTACCAAGAGACCCAGTACTTC,CAWSGQKYQETQYF
NA,once,TRBJ2-1,TRBV11-3,TGTGCCAGCAGCTTAGATCCCAGGGACAATGAGCAGTTCTTC,CASSLDPRDNEQFF
TRBD1,NA,TRBJ2-2,TRBV7-9,TGTGCCAGCAGCGGACAGGGGGCGAAGACCGGGGAGCTGTTTTTT,CASSGQGAKTGELFF
TRBD2,few,TRBJ2-7,TRBV11-1,TGTGCCAGCAGCAGCGTAGCGGGAGCTTACGAGCAGTACTTC,CASSSVAGAYEQYF
NA,few,TRBJ1-2,TRBV5-4,TGTGCCAGCAGCTTGGGGACACCCCATGGCTACACCTTC,CASSLGTPHGYTF
NA,few,TRBJ2-7,TRBV6-1,TGTGCCAGCAGTGATGGGGGGAGGGAGCAGTACTTC,CASSDGGREQYF
NA,NA,TRBJ2-7,TRBV2,TGTGCCAGCTCAAGAGATTCCTACGAGCAGTACTTC,CASSRDSYEQYF
TRBD2,NA,TRBJ2-7,TRBV7-9,TGTTCCAGCAGCTTAGCGGCGGGGGCCTACGAGCAGTACTTC,CSSSLAAGAYEQYF
NA,NA,TRBJ1-4,TRBV9,TGTGCCAGCAGCGTAGGGGGCATACGTCATGAAAAACTGTTTTTT,CASSVGGIRHEKLFF
TRBD2,NA,TRBJ2-3,TRBV6-1,TGTGCCAGCAGTGCCCGGAGTAGCGGGAGAACAGATACGCAGTATTTT,CASSARSSGRTDTQYF
TRBD1,NA,TRBJ2-7,TRBV5-6,TGTGCCAGCAGCTTCGGGACAGGGAAGTACGAGCAGTACTTC,CASSFGTGKYEQYF
TRBD2,NA,TRBJ2-3,TRBV7-8,TGTGCCAGCAGCTTAGTAGCGGGAGACTTAGATACGCAGTATTTT,CASSLVAGDLDTQYF
NA,NA,TRBJ1-4,TRBV21-1,TGTGCCAGCAGCAAAGGAAGCAACAGGTTTGAAAAACTGTTTTTT,CASSKGSNRFEKLFF
TRBD1,NA,TRBJ2-1,TRBV7-9,TGTGCCAGCAGCTTAGGACAGGGCGCCTACAATGAGCAGTTCTTC,CASSLGQGAYNEQFF
NA,NA,TRBJ1-5,TRBV13,TGTGCCAGCGCACGGGGAAGGGAGGGCAATCAGCCCCAGCATTTT,CASARGREGNQPQHF
TRBD1,few,TRBJ2-1,TRBV11-3,TGTGCCAGCAGCTCGTGGACAGGGCTTTACAATGAGCAGTTCTTC,CASSSWTGLYNEQFF
NA,few,TRBJ1-3,TRBV19,TGTGCCAGTAGTTTCCCCAGTCTGATGGGAAACACCATATATTTT,CASSFPSLMGNTIYF
NA,NA,TRBJ2-3,TRBV7-8,TGTGCCAGCAGCCGATTGTCCGGGAGCACAACAGATACGCAGTATTTT,CASSRLSGSTTDTQYF
NA,NA,TRBJ2-2,TRBV6-1,TGTGCCAGCAGGGCAATAGCGGCTACCGGGGAGCTGTTTTTT,CASRAIAATGELFF
NA,NA,TRBJ1-4,TRBV5-1,TGCGCCAGCAGCTTCGGCCAGGGTAATGAAAAACTGTTTTTT,CASSFGQGNEKLFF
TRBD1,NA,TRBJ1-5,TRBV4-2,TGTGCCAGCAGCCAAGAAACAGGGGATCAGCCCCAGCATTTT,CASSQETGDQPQHF